This T cell receptor (beta chain) emerged from a study of cytomegalovirus exposure and HLA in healthy donors. The CDR3 runs 16 residues. Germline CDR1 LGHNA, CDR2 YSLEER. Germline trimming cut 1 base from V and 8 bases from J; bases unmatched to any gene: 9. Each donor's status was that of a healthy bone marrow donor. Whole-study results and caveats: Among CMV-associated TCR beta chains, most appeared HLA-restricted in a later analysis. Analyzed later, association rates of TCRs varied across HLA loci, with DRB1 most and HLA-C fewest. Productive rates of about 87% or about 30% were seen for most TCR beta V segments in an earlier analysis.

This clone was recorded only once. What it recognizes is unknown. The primer mix had 60 Vbeta and 13 Jbeta primers. Data came from immunoSEQ multiplex PCR; TCRdb stores just in-frame clones and leaves some out. The repertoire consists of some 150,000 clones, with more than 80% occurring once and the leading ten covering roughly 4.9%. The receptor was isolated from a woman aged 18-35 years in good health and CMV-seropositive. The sequenced material came from PBMCs. The V and J genes are TRBV4-3 and TRBJ1-1; TRBD1 agrees at 11 bases. The CDR3 loop reads CASSQVDRGLLEEAFF. The DNA of the CDR3 is TGCGCCAGCAGCCAAGTGGACAGGGGGCTCTTAGAAGAAGCTTTCTTT.